The 4 T cell receptor beta chains presented below share a single source sample, sequenced in a study of identical twins. TCRdb passed the 5' RACE reads through MiXCR, listing each CDR3 protein once. The sample holds approximately 1.8 million distinct CDR3 sequences, less than 35% seen once. Sequences were obtained from cord blood. The origin of the receptors is a newborn girl in good health.

The gene calls are TRBV29-1 and TRBJ2-5, with a weak D call TRBD1 (5 bases). The CDR3 totals 12 residues. Looked up from germline, CDR1 is SQVTM and CDR2 is ANQGSEA. V lost 1 base to trimming and J lost 5 bases, with 8 bases between them. CDR3 amino acids: CSVEAGMETQYF. In nucleotides, the CDR3 is TGCAGCGTTGAAGCAGGGATGGAGACCCAGTACTTC.

This clonotype occurred a few times. This sequence joins TRBV7-2 and TRBJ1-1; unclear D gene. This CDR3 is 15 amino acids long. Germline CDR1 SGHTA, CDR2 FQGNSA. V was trimmed by 0 bases and J by 5 bases, leaving 13 bases between them. CDR3 DNA sequence: TGTGCCAGCAGCTTAGCGGAGGCTGTGGGAACTGAAGCTTTCTTT. This encodes CASSLAEAVGTEAFF.

A few counts support this clonotype. The V gene is TRBV12-3 or TRBV12-4, the J gene TRBJ2-3; no definite D call. The ends were cut back, 8 bases at V and 0 bases at J, with 9 bases in the middle. The CDR3 contains 13 residues. CDR3 in DNA: TGTGCCAGCCGATGGTCTAGCACAGATACGCAGTATTTT. This translates into CASRWSSTDTQYF.

The rearrangement links TRBV6-2 or TRBV6-3 to TRBJ2-7; 9 nucleotides line up with TRBD2. Germline V gene data show CDR1 as MNHEY and CDR2 as SVGEGT. This CDR3 has 15 residues. V dropped 7 bases and J dropped 3; count of bases not matched to a gene: 10. The CDR3, as DNA: TGTGCCAGCATTACGCGTGGCGGGGGGGACTACGAGCAGTACTTC. Translating gives CASITRGGGDYEQYF.